This paragraph covers one T cell receptor beta chain sequence. Its antigen is currently unknown. Carried by the TCR beta cDNA libraries were unique molecular identifiers. Around 500,000 cDNA molecules were obtained per 1 to 10 million input T cells. TCRdb used MiXCR to reprocess the PCR reads, holding one entry per CDR3 protein. The repertoire holds hundreds of thousands of distinct CDR3 sequences, with 25% to 30% as singletons. The sample originates from a study of post-analysis software for immune sequencing data. About the research overall: There were relapsing-remitting, secondary progressive and progressive-relapsing multiple sclerosis among the disease courses included.

Germline CDR1 SGHTA, CDR2 FQGNSA. Trimming removed 5 bases from V and 9 bases from J; junction bases left unmatched: 8. The CDR3 has 16 amino acids. Notes on the study in general: Among four or five TRBV segments more frequent in patients than controls were TRBV5-6, TRBV5-1 and TRBV20-1. Compared against controls, patients with multiple sclerosis displayed significantly lower normalized Chao1 diversity. Same-batch samples co-clustered strongly by F measure.

Material: blood. The V gene is TRBV7-2, the J gene TRBJ2-1; the match to TRBD2 covers 15 bases. The receptor was isolated from a girl aged 10 to 17 with multiple sclerosis. CDR3 region: CASSRWTSGGAFEQFF. The CDR3 DNA reads as TGTGCCAGCAGCCGTTGGACTAGCGGGGGGGCGTTTGAGCAGTTCTTC. Supplemented by reference TRBV7-2 and TRBJ2-1, the full variable domain reads GAGVSQSPSNKVTEKGKDVELRCDPISGHTALYWYRQSLGQGLEFLIYFQGNSAPDKSGLPSDRFSAERTGGSVSTLTIQRTQQEDSAVYLCASSRWTSGGAFEQFFGPGTRLTVL.